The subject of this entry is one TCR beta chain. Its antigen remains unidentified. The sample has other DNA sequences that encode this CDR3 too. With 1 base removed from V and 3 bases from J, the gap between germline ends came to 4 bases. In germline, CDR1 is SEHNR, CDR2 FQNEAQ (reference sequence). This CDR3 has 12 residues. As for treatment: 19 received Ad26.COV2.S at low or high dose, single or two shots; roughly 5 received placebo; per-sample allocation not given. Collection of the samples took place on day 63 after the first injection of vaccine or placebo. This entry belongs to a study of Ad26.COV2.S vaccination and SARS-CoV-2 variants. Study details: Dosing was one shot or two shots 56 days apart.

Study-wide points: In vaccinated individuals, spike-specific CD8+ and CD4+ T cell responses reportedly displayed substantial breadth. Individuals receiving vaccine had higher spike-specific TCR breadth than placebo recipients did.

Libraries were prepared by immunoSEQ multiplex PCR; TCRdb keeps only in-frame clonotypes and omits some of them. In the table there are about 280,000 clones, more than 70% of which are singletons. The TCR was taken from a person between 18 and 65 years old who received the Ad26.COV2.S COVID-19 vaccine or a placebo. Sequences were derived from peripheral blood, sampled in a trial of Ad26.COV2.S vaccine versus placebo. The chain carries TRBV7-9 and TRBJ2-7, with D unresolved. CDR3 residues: CASSLVGYEQYF. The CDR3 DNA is TGTGCCAGCAGCTTAGTCGGCTACGAGCAGTACTTC. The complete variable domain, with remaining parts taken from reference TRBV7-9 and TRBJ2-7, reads DTGVSQNPRHKITKRGQNVTFRCDPISEHNRLYWYRQTLGQGPEFLTYFQNEAQLEKSRLLSDRFSAERPKGSFSTLEIQRTEQGDSAMYLCASSLVGYEQYFGPGTRLTVT.